One and the same sample provided the 28 T cell receptor beta chains below, sequenced in a study of breast tumors, draining lymph nodes, adjacent tissues. TCRdb used MiXCR to reprocess the multiplex PCR reads, holding one entry per CDR3 protein. The sample has roughly 260,000 distinct CDR3 sequences; under 35% are singletons. Samples came from axillary lymph nodes draining the breast cancer. The specimen was axillary lymph node tissue. These receptors were taken from a female donor with breast cancer. Some clones in this sample may be carry-over from other donors' samples.

This clonotype was found many times. DNA of the CDR3: TGTGCCATCAGTGAGCCCGGAAACACCGGGGAGCTGTTTTTT. Translating gives CAISEPGNTGELFF. This rearrangement joins TRBV10-3 to TRBJ2-2; D is unclear. There are 14 residues in the CDR3. The germline V gene encodes CDR1 ENHRY and CDR2 SYGVKD. V was trimmed by 2 bases and J by 2 bases, leaving 6 bases between them.

The chain has TRBV3-1 and TRBJ2-7, with D unclear. The CDR3 contains 15 residues. V was clipped by 1 base and J by 6 bases, with 16 bases between them. Germline V gene sequence: CDR1 LGHDT, CDR2 YNNKEL (reference sequence). In DNA, the CDR3 is TGTGCCAGCAGCCAAGGCCCCCACTCCGCCTCCGAGCAGTACTTC. Protein sequence: CASSQGPHSASEQYF.

This clonotype has at least ten counts. J is TRBJ2-3 and V is TRBV11-3, with 7 bases identical to TRBD1. Germline-derived CDR1 and CDR2 are SGHNT and YENEEA. The CDR3 totals 15 residues. V was clipped by 5 bases and J by 2 bases; unmatched bases: 7. Written as DNA, the CDR3 is TGTGCCAGCAGCGTGGGACAGCTTAACACAGATACGCAGTATTTT. It translates to CASSVGQLNTDTQYF.

Remarks on this clonotype: This clone may be a read error of a much larger clone one base away. No conserved phenylalanine or tryptophan is present at the end of the CDR3, so a read error is the likely explanation. The chain joins TRBV6-1 to TRBJ2-7; 11 nucleotides line up with TRBD1. The V gene end was trimmed by 6 bases and the J gene end by 4 bases; junction bases not matched to a gene: 5. Germline V gene sequence: CDR1 MNHNS, CDR2 SASEGT. This CDR3 contains 14 residues. This CDR3 is CASSGQGATYEQYS. Written as DNA, the CDR3 is TGTGCCAGCAGCGGACAGGGGGCAACGTACGAGCAGTACTCC.

V usage is TRBV5-6 and J usage is TRBJ1-1, with no clear D. Germline V lookup: CDR1 SGHDT, CDR2 YYEEEE. There are 13 residues in the CDR3. V lost 2 bases, J lost 2 bases, and 7 bases lay in between. In nucleotides, the CDR3 is TGTGCCAGCAGCTTATCCTCAAACACTGAAGCTTTCTTT. This sequence encodes CASSLSSNTEAFF.

This clonotype was picked up many times. The CDR3 region has the DNA TGTGCCAGTAGTATTCCGGGACTAGCGGGAACAGGCTACAATGAGCAGTTCTTC. Translating it yields CASSIPGLAGTGYNEQFF. The chain joins TRBV19 to TRBJ2-1; TRBD2 aligns across 13 bases. The CDR3 sequence is 18 residues long. CDR1 is LNHDA, CDR2 SQIVND, per germline (reference sequence). V lost 3 bases and J lost 3; bases outside the gene matches: 8.

This clonotype was observed a handful of times. A clone one base away is much larger, so this may be a read error. The chain joins TRBV4-2 to TRBJ1-2; 7 nucleotides line up with TRBD1. The CDR3 extends over 15 amino acids. From germline, CDR1 is LGHNA and CDR2 YNFKEQ. V lost 1 base to trimming and J lost 7 bases; unmatched junction nucleotides: 9. CDR3 in amino acids: CASSQGDRDGCGYTF. The CDR3 DNA reads TGTGCCAGCAGCCAAGGCGACAGGGACGGCTGTGGCTACACCTTC.

This clonotype showed up many times. This chain uses TRBV19 with TRBJ2-1; 7 nucleotides agree with TRBD2. The CDR3 consists of 14 residues. Per the germline V gene, CDR1 is LNHDA and CDR2 is SQIVND (reference sequence). With 3 bases clipped from V and 9 bases from J, the junction kept 8 bases outside the gene matches. The CDR3, as DNA: TGTGCCAGTAGTATCGCGGGAGTAGTTGTTGAGCAGTTCTTC. It codes for CASSIAGVVVEQFF.

The V gene is TRBV6-1, the J gene TRBJ1-2, with D perhaps TRBD1 (5 bases). Trimming left V 11 bases short and J 5 bases short, with 24 bases between. CDR1 MNHNS and CDR2 SASEGT come from the germline V gene. The CDR3 is 15 residues long. CDR3 nucleotide sequence: TGTGCCGTAAACCCTTGGGGCCTACAGAGGTATGGCTACACCTTC. This encodes CAVNPWGLQRYGYTF.

This clonotype was counted ten times or more. The rearrangement uses TRBV20-1 and TRBJ2-1, with unresolved D. There are 10 residues in the CDR3. The germline V gene encodes CDR1 DFQATT and CDR2 SNEGSKA (reference sequence). The V end lost 6 bases, the J end lost 8 bases, and 8 bases lay between the germline ends. CDR3 DNA: TGCAGTGCCGCAGGTTATGAGCAGTTCTTC. It is translated as CSAAGYEQFF.

This chain joins TRBV6-6 and TRBJ2-1; TRBD1 agrees at 7 bases. Germline lookup yields CDR1 MNHNY and CDR2 SVGAGI (reference sequence). V lost 5 bases, J lost 8 bases, and 12 bases stayed unmatched. CDR3 size: 15 residues. The CDR3 DNA sequence: TGTGCCAGCAGTAAACGACAGGGTGTAACGGATGAGCAGTTCTTC. It encodes CASSKRQGVTDEQFF.

This clonotype was counted many times. The chain links TRBV27 to TRBJ2-6, with a tentative D call TRBD1 (5 bases). CDR3 length: 15 residues. Germline assignment: CDR1 MNHEY and CDR2 SMNVEV (reference sequence). The germline V and J ends were trimmed by 10 bases and 4 bases, with 17 bases remaining between them. This chain's CDR3 is CATTKEGAGANVLTF. The DNA for the CDR3 is TGTGCCACCACCAAGGAAGGGGCAGGGGCCAACGTCCTGACTTTC.

This clonotype was picked up many times. V usage is TRBV19 and J usage is TRBJ2-2; no clear D. This CDR3 is built from 12 residues. V was trimmed by 3 bases and J by 6 bases, leaving 5 bases between them. The germline CDR1 and CDR2 sequences are LNHDA and SQIVND (reference sequence). The CDR3 DNA follows: TGTGCCAGTAGTATCCCCCCCGGGGAGCTGTTTTTT. It codes for CASSIPPGELFF.

For this clonotype: A much larger clone sits a single nucleotide away, making a read error possible. The gene calls are TRBV7-6 and TRBJ2-1; D remains unclear. Per the germline V gene, CDR1 is SGHVS and CDR2 is FNYEAQ. There are 12 residues in the CDR3. This CDR3 reads CASSLGSYEQSF. CDR3 DNA: TGTGCCAGCAGCTTAGGGTCTTATGAGCAGTCCTTC.

Ten or more counts support this clonotype. The genes are TRBV20-1 and TRBJ2-3, with 13 positions matching TRBD2. The CDR3 consists of 14 residues. The germline CDR1 and CDR2 sequences are DFQATT and SNEGSKA (reference sequence). V gave up 5 bases and J gave up 6 bases; unmatched junction bases: 5. The CDR3 nucleotides are TGCAGTGCTTGTACTAGCGGGAGGGGGGATACGCAGTATTTT. As protein: CSACTSGRGDTQYF.

At least ten counts were recorded for this clonotype. The chain carries TRBV30 and TRBJ1-6; D is unclear. CDR3 length: 14 residues. Germline V CDR1 and CDR2: GTSNPN, SVGIG (reference sequence). V lost 0 bases to trimming and J lost 9 bases, with 12 bases between them. CDR3 region: CAWSVLGLGSPLHF. CDR3 in DNA: TGTGCCTGGAGTGTACTAGGATTAGGTTCACCCCTCCACTTT.

The table lists this clonotype with many counts. V usage is TRBV7-2 and J usage is TRBJ1-2; D call uncertain. The germline V gene has CDR1 SGHTA and CDR2 FQGNSA. V lost 1 base, J lost 4 bases, and 13 bases lay in between. The CDR3 runs 15 residues. This CDR3 reads CASSLVLAGSYGYTF. DNA of the CDR3: TGTGCCAGCAGCTTAGTCTTGGCGGGGAGCTATGGCTACACCTTC.

This clonotype was recorded many times. V gene TRBV19 combines with J gene TRBJ1-2; D is uncertain. The CDR3 sequence is 12 residues long. Between the trimmed V and J ends, which lost 5 bases and 4 bases, there was a span of 8 bases. The germline V gene has CDR1 LNHDA and CDR2 SQIVND (reference sequence). The CDR3 DNA sequence: TGTGCCAGTAGTGACGGTCTCTATGGCTACACCTTC. Protein: CASSDGLYGYTF.

On this clonotype: Since a much larger clone is just one base distant, this may be a read error. The V gene is TRBV6-5, the J gene TRBJ2-5, with 9 bases matching TRBD1. The germline V gene encodes CDR1 MNHEY and CDR2 SVGAGI. The junction had 8 bases not matched to a gene; V was cut back by 5 bases and J by 7 bases. This CDR3 is 14 amino acids long. In DNA, the CDR3 is TGTGCCAGCAGTCCGAACAGGGGGCGAGTGACCCAGTACTTC. Its translation: CASSPNRGRVTQYF.

This clonotype was observed at least ten times. The genes are TRBV20-1 and TRBJ2-2; 7 positions agree with TRBD2. V was clipped by 1 base and J by 0 bases; unmatched bases: 5. CDR3 length equals 16 residues. Per germline, CDR1 DFQATT and CDR2 SNEGSKA (reference sequence). CDR3 bases: TGCAGTGCTAGAGTGGGAGGGAAATCGAACACCGGGGAGCTGTTTTTT. Translation: CSARVGGKSNTGELFF.

V is TRBV6-2 or TRBV6-3 and J is TRBJ2-7; D possibly corresponds to TRBD2 (6 bases). Germline values: CDR1 MNHEY, CDR2 SVGEGT. The V gene lost 2 bases and the J gene lost 0 bases, with 11 bases spanning the gap. The CDR3 sequence is 15 residues long. Here the CDR3 DNA reads TGTGCCAGCAGTTACCGGGACTTGAGCTCCTACGAGCAGTACTTC. Its translation: CASSYRDLSSYEQYF.

This clonotype was picked up one time. This sequence may be a read error, since a much larger clone differs from it by one base. V usage is TRBV7-9 and J usage is TRBJ2-1, with D perhaps TRBD2 (5 bases). V dropped 4 bases and J dropped 5 bases, with 15 bases sitting between them. The CDR3 runs to 15 residues. Germline-derived CDR1 and CDR2 are SEHNR and FQNEAQ (reference sequence). This CDR3 reads CASSSGSLYHNEQFF. In DNA, the CDR3 is TGTGCCAGCAGCTCGGGGTCCCTATACCACAATGAGCAGTTCTTC.

This clonotype has ten or more counts. The J gene is TRBJ2-3, the V gene TRBV24-1, with 12 bases lining up with TRBD2. The J segment lost 3 bases and the V segment lost 4 bases, leaving 4 bases of the junction unmatched. The CDR3 contains 16 residues. CDR1 and CDR2 from the germline V gene are KGHDR and SFDVKD. This chain's CDR3 is CATSDPTSGRTDTQYF. The CDR3 DNA is TGTGCCACCAGTGACCCGACTAGCGGGAGAACAGATACGCAGTATTTT.

In this sample, this clonotype turned up many times. The chain is built from TRBV14 and TRBJ2-1, with 14 nucleotides matching TRBD2. Germline V gene data show CDR1 as SGHDN and CDR2 as FVKESK. This CDR3 contains 16 residues. Trimming took 2 bases from V and 10 from J; bases not matched to a gene: 7. CDR3 in amino acids: CASSQYRGLAGDEQFF. CDR3 DNA: TGTGCCAGCAGCCAATATCGGGGACTAGCGGGAGACGAGCAGTTCTTC. The variable domain in full, completed from reference TRBV14 and TRBJ2-1, reads EAGVTQFPSHSVIEKGQTVTLRCDPISGHDNLYWYRRVMGKEIKFLLHFVKESKQDESGMPNNRFLAERTGGTYSTLKVQPAELEDSGVYFCASSQYRGLAGDEQFFGPGTRLTVL.

A note on this clonotype: This may be a read error, as it is one base from a much larger clone. Without the conserved terminal phenylalanine or tryptophan, this CDR3 likely stems from a read error. The V and J genes are TRBV11-2 and TRBJ2-1; D might be TRBD1 or TRBD2, each matching 5 bases. There are 12 residues in the CDR3. Germline V gives CDR1 SGHAT, CDR2 FQNNGV. Trimming stripped 10 bases from V and 3 bases from J, with 10 bases between. CDR3: CATWGSYNEQFL. In DNA, the CDR3 is TGTGCCACCTGGGGGAGCTACAATGAGCAGTTCCTC.

Ten or more counts support this clonotype. The chain is built from TRBV19 and TRBJ1-6; D might be TRBD1 (5 bases). The CDR3 spans 13 residues. With 4 bases removed from V and 8 bases from J, the gap between germline ends came to 9 bases. Germline V lookup: CDR1 LNHDA, CDR2 SQIVND (reference sequence). The CDR3 spells CASSRTQDSPLHF. The CDR3 coding sequence is TGTGCCAGTAGTAGAACACAGGATTCACCCCTCCACTTT.

This clonotype was seen ten or more times. The chain has TRBV19 and TRBJ1-3, with unresolved D. Between the trimmed V and J ends, which lost 3 bases and 0 bases, there was a span of 6 bases. CDR1 is LNHDA and CDR2 is SQIVND in the germline V gene (reference sequence). CDR3 length: 14 residues. CDR3 bases: TGTGCCAGTAGTATCATAAGCTCTGGAAACACCATATATTTT. Encoded protein: CASSIISSGNTIYF.

There are many counts of this clonotype. V usage is TRBV19 and J usage is TRBJ2-7; TRBD2 aligns across 8 bases. Germline V CDR1 and CDR2: LNHDA, SQIVND (reference sequence). The CDR3 length is 16 residues. Losses at the gene ends were 6 bases for V and 0 bases for J; bases not matched to a gene: 10. CDR3 DNA sequence: TGTGCCAGTAGAATGACGGGAGGGCTCAACTCCTACGAGCAGTACTTC. Its translation: CASRMTGGLNSYEQYF.